This T cell receptor (beta chain) derives from a study of CD4 T cells in relation to SARS-CoV-2 and coronaviruses. TCRdb's table, derived via immunoSEQ multiplex PCR, lists solely in-frame clones and lacks some. The sample lists tens of thousands of clones; roughly 90% were seen once. The unexposed donors gave CD4+ T cells in about 2011-2018, prior to COVID-19. Cryopreserved PBMCs were CD4-enriched, then split into naive and memory cells. Germline V gene sequence: CDR1 MDHEN, CDR2 SYDVKM. The CDR3 is 15 residues long. V was cut by 5 bases and J by 2 bases, with 16 bases left in between. Study results and limitations: Samples before the pandemic and after infection were not matched within any donor.

A remark on this clone: Its target is not known.

The J gene is TRBJ2-7, the V gene TRBV28; D could derive from TRBD1 or TRBD2 (5 bases each). This sequence was found in a human donor in good health. Sequenced input: memory CD4+ T cells from PBMCs. CDR3 in amino acids: CASSIHGTWTYEQYF. The CDR3 bases are TGTGCCAGCAGTATTCACGGGACGTGGACCTACGAGCAGTACTTC. Based on the CDR3 plus reference TRBV28 and TRBJ2-7, the full variable domain is DVKVTQSSRYLVKRTGEKVFLECVQDMDHENMFWYRQDPGLGLRLIYFSYDVKMKEKGDIPEGYSVSREKKERFSLILESASTNQTSMYLCASSIHGTWTYEQYFGPGTRLTVT.